The 10 T cell receptor beta chains below all came from one sample that was sequenced in a study of blood T cells in healthy people across ages (dated by TCRdb to between 2015 and 2016). The method behind the library was 5' RACE. The instrument given in TCRdb is Illumina HiSeq 2500. The second PCR ran for roughly 7 to 12 cycles and used a J-beta primer mix along with a sample-barcoded 5' primer. TCRdb cleaned the public reads at Q25 with fastp, built clones with MiXCR and kept in-frame beta chains. Rows merge per CDR3 protein into single entries with the most common DNA and genes. The sample table records fewer than 650,000 distinct CDR3 sequences; about 29% of these occur just once. Approximately 3.6% of the sample is in the top ten clones. This sample also belongs to another study, concerning T cells of mothers and their children.

The sequencing sample was made of blood. The receptors here all came from a boy aged 2 to 10 in good health.

Only a few counts were recorded for this clonotype. The CDR3 nucleotides are TGTGCCAGCAGATTCGGGACAGGGCCCAATGAGCAGTTCTTC. Translating it yields CASRFGTGPNEQFF. The gene calls are TRBV27 and TRBJ2-1; 9 bases are a match to TRBD1. In germline, CDR1 is MNHEY, CDR2 SMNVEV (reference sequence). This CDR3 has 14 residues. V lost 6 bases to trimming and J lost 6 bases; unmatched junction nucleotides: 6.

The chain couples TRBV27 to TRBJ2-7; TRBD2 agrees at 9 bases. Germline lookup yields CDR1 MNHEY and CDR2 SMNVEV (reference sequence). Losses at the gene ends were 5 bases for V and 2 bases for J; bases not matched to a gene: 10. The CDR3 runs to 16 residues. In nucleotides, the CDR3 is TGTGCCAGCAGTCGTTTAGCGGGAGTATCCCCCTACGAGCAGTACTTC. This translates into CASSRLAGVSPYEQYF.

Many counts were recorded for this clonotype. V usage is TRBV5-1 and J usage is TRBJ2-2, with D possibly matching TRBD2 (5 bases). V lost 3 bases and J lost 7, with 7 bases in between. The length of the CDR3 is 12 residues. Germline CDR1 and CDR2: SGHRS and YFSETQ. This CDR3 is CASSWEYGELFF. DNA for the CDR3: TGCGCCAGCAGCTGGGAGTACGGGGAGCTGTTTTTT. The complete variable domain, with remaining parts taken from reference TRBV5-1 and TRBJ2-2, reads KAGVTQTPRYLIKTRGQQVTLSCSPISGHRSVSWYQQTPGQGLQFLFEYFSETQRNKGNFPGRFSGRQFSNSRSEMNVSTLELGDSALYLCASSWEYGELFFGEGSRLTVL.

Here the CDR3 reads CASSADVGTNYGYTF. The CDR3 DNA reads as TGTGCCAGCAGTGCGGATGTGGGAACCAACTATGGCTACACCTTC. The V and J genes are TRBV9 and TRBJ1-2, with D unresolved. This CDR3 comprises 15 residues. Germline V gene data show CDR1 as SGDLS and CDR2 as YYNGEE. V lost 5 bases and J lost 2, with 16 bases in between.

The table lists this clonotype with a few counts. J is TRBJ1-1 and V is TRBV29-1; D is unresolved. The CDR3 contains 13 residues. Germline V CDR1 and CDR2: SQVTM, ANQGSEA. V was clipped by 4 bases and J by 5 bases, with 14 bases between them. The CDR3 nucleotides are TGCAGCGTTGCTGCAGGTTGGACTACTGAAGCTTTCTTT. Residues: CSVAAGWTTEAFF.

The chain has TRBV20-1 and TRBJ2-1; D unresolved. The germline V and J ends were trimmed by 1 base and 8 bases, with 9 bases remaining between them. The CDR3 sequence is 12 residues long. Germline V gene sequence: CDR1 DFQATT, CDR2 SNEGSKA (reference sequence). CDR3 residues: CSARGIYDEQFF. The CDR3 DNA is TGCAGTGCTAGAGGCATATACGATGAGCAGTTCTTC.

The V and J genes are TRBV5-5 and TRBJ2-2, with unresolved D. Looked up from germline, CDR1 is SGHKS and CDR2 is YYEKEE (reference sequence). Trimming cost V 2 bases and J 7 bases, with 9 bases left between them. This CDR3 is built from 13 residues. CDR3 DNA sequence: TGTGCCAGCAGCTTTGTGGCAGGCGGGGAGCTGTTTTTT. Protein product: CASSFVAGGELFF.

V and J are TRBV29-1 and TRBJ2-5, with 10 bases identical to TRBD1. The tail of the sequence fits TRBJ2-7 better, so the J call may be wrong. The CDR3 spans 15 residues. Germline CDR1 reads SQVTM; CDR2 reads ANQGSEA. This CDR3 is CSVLPRDRGTYEQYF. DNA for the CDR3: TGCAGCGTCCTTCCGCGGGACAGGGGAACCTACGAGCAGTACTTC.

The rearrangement links TRBV2 to TRBJ2-6; D might be TRBD1 (5 bases). V was pared by 1 base and J by 9 bases, with 22 bases between. The CDR3 is 18 residues long. The V gene's germline CDR1 is SNHLY and CDR2 FYNNEI. CDR3 nucleotides: TGTGCCAGCAGTGAAGTAGGGCAGCTCAACTCAGGGCGCAACGTCCTGACTTTC. This codes for CASSEVGQLNSGRNVLTF.

A word on this clonotype: A much larger clone lies one base from this, so it may be a read error. The chain joins TRBV6-1 to TRBJ1-1; 9 bases fit TRBD1. The ends lost 5 bases at V and 10 bases at J; junction bases unmatched: 8. CDR1 and CDR2 from the germline V gene are MNHNS and SASEGT. The CDR3 is made up of 13 amino acids. The CDR3 nucleotides read TGTGCCAGCAGTCTTGGACAGGGGAGGGGAGCTTTCTTT. Translating it yields CASSLGQGRGAFF.